The 28 T cell receptor beta chains below come from one sample, sequenced in a study of blood T cell repertoires in COVID-19. TCRdb's table, derived via immunoSEQ multiplex PCR, lists solely in-frame clones and lacks some. The table includes under 250,000 clones, about four fifths detected once. Sequencing was carried out using peripheral blood. The source of these receptors is a woman in her forties with acute or convalescent COVID-19.

This chain links TRBV5-1 with TRBJ1-3; possibly TRBD1 for D (6 bases). Germline V gene lookup returns CDR1 SGHRS and CDR2 YFSETQ. Deletions cut 0 bases from V and 4 bases from J, with 8 bases between. CDR3 length equals 14 residues. The CDR3 nucleotides are TGCGCCAGCAGCTTGGGGACAGAGGGAAACACCATATATTTT. Residues: CASSLGTEGNTIYF.

J is TRBJ1-2 and V is TRBV18; the D is unclear. The CDR3 is 12 residues long. Germline V gene data show CDR1 as KGHSH and CDR2 as LQKENI. Trimming stripped 2 bases from V and 14 bases from J, with 15 bases between. The CDR3 here is CASSPGGMARTF. Here the CDR3 DNA reads TGTGCCAGCTCACCAGGAGGGATGGCACGGACCTTC.

The V gene is TRBV4-1, the J gene TRBJ1-2; D is ambiguous. The V gene lost 3 bases and the J gene lost 7 bases, with 15 bases spanning the gap. CDR1 is MGHRA, CDR2 YSYEKL, per germline. The CDR3 extends over 14 amino acids. CDR3 sequence reads: CASSQVQIAVGYTF. The CDR3 nucleotides are TGCGCCAGCAGCCAGGTCCAAATCGCGGTTGGCTACACCTTC.

This chain links TRBV29-1 with TRBJ2-4, with TRBD2 matching 7 bases. After removal of 4 bases from V and 0 bases from J, the junction contained 3 bases not matched to a gene. The V gene's germline CDR1 is SQVTM and CDR2 ANQGSEA. CDR3 length equals 14 residues. The CDR3 loop is CSVGLAVAKNIQYF. CDR3 nucleotide sequence: TGCAGCGTTGGGCTAGCGGTAGCCAAAAACATTCAGTACTTC.

The chain couples TRBV11-2 to TRBJ2-3, with a weak D call TRBD1 (5 bases). Germline V lookup: CDR1 SGHAT, CDR2 FQNNGV. This CDR3 is 12 amino acids long. V shed 3 bases and J shed 5 bases, with 6 bases lying between them. The CDR3 loop is CASSFRGDTQYF. The CDR3 nucleotides are TGTGCCAGCAGCTTTAGGGGAGATACGCAGTATTTT.

The V gene is TRBV5-1, the J gene TRBJ2-2; D might be TRBD2 (5 bases). The germline CDR1 and CDR2 sequences are SGHRS and YFSETQ. The CDR3 runs 16 residues. Trimming pared 1 base from V and 6 bases from J, leaving 16 bases between. The chain's CDR3 is CASSLRLTISAGELFF. The CDR3 DNA sequence: TGCGCCAGCAGCTTGCGTTTGACTATATCCGCCGGGGAGCTGTTTTTT.

The CDR3 region has the DNA TGTGCCATCAGAAAAAGCATCCTTGGGGCCAACGTCCTGACTTTC. Protein sequence: CAIRKSILGANVLTF. The chain carries TRBV10-3 and TRBJ2-6; D call uncertain. V gave up 6 bases and J gave up 3 bases, with 12 bases separating them. The CDR3 extends over 15 amino acids. Germline V gene lookup returns CDR1 ENHRY and CDR2 SYGVKD.

This clone showed up just once. The chain uses TRBV6-1 and TRBJ2-1, with TRBD1 identical over 8 bases. The CDR3 contains 15 residues. Losses at the gene ends were 3 bases for V and 7 bases for J; bases not matched to a gene: 8. Germline lookup yields CDR1 MNHNS and CDR2 SASEGT. The CDR3 nucleotides are TGTGCCAGCAGTGATCTGGACAGGGTAGTGAATGAGCAGTTCTTC. Protein: CASSDLDRVVNEQFF.

This clone has just a few counts. The genes are TRBV7-2 and TRBJ2-1; 10 nucleotides match TRBD2. In germline, CDR1 is SGHTA, CDR2 FQGNSA. Losses at the gene ends were 3 bases for V and 4 bases for J; bases not matched to a gene: 0. CDR3 length: 14 residues. CDR3 nucleotide sequence: TGTGCCAGCAGCTTTAGCGGGGGGTACAATGAGCAGTTCTTC. Amino acid sequence: CASSFSGGYNEQFF.

This clone occurred once. V is TRBV27 and J is TRBJ1-5, with 8 bases aligning to TRBD1. After removal of 4 bases from V and 6 bases from J, the junction contained 11 bases not matched to a gene. The CDR3 sequence is 16 residues long. Germline V gene lookup returns CDR1 MNHEY and CDR2 SMNVEV (reference sequence). CDR3 DNA sequence: TGTGCCAGCAGTTACTCTCATCCCGGGACAGGTCAGCCCCAGCATTTT. Translation: CASSYSHPGTGQPQHF.

A few counts support this clone. The chain carries TRBV10-3 and TRBJ1-1; D remains unclear. Germline CDR1 and CDR2: ENHRY and SYGVKD. There are 12 residues in the CDR3. V gave up 6 bases and J gave up 1 base, with 6 bases separating them. The DNA for the CDR3 is TGTGCCATCAGGGCAACGAACACTGAAGCTTTCTTT. Residues: CAIRATNTEAFF.

V gene TRBV28 combines with J gene TRBJ1-6; maybe TRBD1 (5 bases). Trimming stripped 4 bases from V and 13 bases from J, with 20 bases between. The germline V gene encodes CDR1 MDHEN and CDR2 SYDVKM. The CDR3 is 15 residues long. For the CDR3, the DNA is TGTGCCAGCAGTTCCGCTCGCAGGGTCGGCTCGCCCCTCCACTTT. This translates into CASSSARRVGSPLHF. Looking up the rest from reference TRBV28 and TRBJ1-6 gives the full variable domain: DVKVTQSSRYLVKRTGEKVFLECVQDMDHENMFWYRQDPGLGLRLIYFSYDVKMKEKGDIPEGYSVSREKKERFSLILESASTNQTSMYLCASSSARRVGSPLHFGNGTRLTVT.

The rearrangement uses TRBV5-1 and TRBJ1-1, with D unclear. Between the trimmed V and J ends, which lost 0 bases and 3 bases, there was a span of 9 bases. The CDR3 extends over 14 amino acids. Per germline, CDR1 SGHRS and CDR2 YFSETQ. The CDR3 region is CASSLAGDYTEAFF. For the CDR3, the DNA is TGCGCCAGCAGCTTGGCGGGAGACTACACTGAAGCTTTCTTT.

CDR3 in DNA: TGTGCCAGCAGTTACGCTAGCGGGGGCTTAGCCAAAAACATTCAGTACTTC. Encoded protein: CASSYASGGLAKNIQYF. The chain carries TRBV6-2 or TRBV6-3 and TRBJ2-4; 10 bases map to TRBD2. The V gene end was trimmed by 2 bases and the J gene end by 0 bases; junction bases not matched to a gene: 4. CDR3 length equals 17 residues. Germline CDR1 reads MNHEY; CDR2 reads SVGEGT.

The CDR3 here is CSASTDREENTEAFF. In DNA, the CDR3 is TGCAGTGCTAGTACAGACAGGGAGGAGAACACTGAAGCTTTCTTT. The chain employs TRBV20-1 and TRBJ1-1, with 7 bases fitting TRBD1. CDR3 length equals 15 residues. The trim removed 3 bases at V and 1 base at J, leaving 8 bases unmatched. CDR1 and CDR2 from the germline V gene are DFQATT and SNEGSKA (reference sequence).

V gene TRBV6-1 combines with J gene TRBJ1-5; 8 bases are shared with TRBD1. Germline V gene sequence: CDR1 MNHNS, CDR2 SASEGT. V shed 1 base and J 5 bases; nucleotides not matched to a gene: 7. There are 16 residues in the CDR3. The CDR3 spells CASSEVPTGDYQPQHF. Written as DNA, the CDR3 is TGTGCCAGCAGTGAAGTTCCGACAGGGGACTATCAGCCCCAGCATTTT.

V usage is TRBV5-1 and J usage is TRBJ2-3; 16 bases are a match to TRBD2. The CDR3 runs to 19 residues. Per germline, CDR1 SGHRS and CDR2 YFSETQ. J gave up 5 bases and V 4 bases, and 13 bases lay outside the gene matches. CDR3 bases: TGCGCCAGCAGCGTGTTGAACTCGGGACTAGCGGGGGGGCAAGATACGCAGTATTTT. It is translated as CASSVLNSGLAGGQDTQYF.

The chain recombines TRBV15 with TRBJ2-2, with TRBD1 matching 8 bases. The V gene end was trimmed by 5 bases and the J gene end by 6 bases; junction bases not matched to a gene: 11. The CDR3 is 16 amino acids. Germline V lookup: CDR1 LNHNV, CDR2 YYDKDF (reference sequence). The CDR3 DNA is TGTGCCACCAGCGGGAGCCGGACAGGGAGCGCCGGGGAGCTGTTTTTT. Its translation is CATSGSRTGSAGELFF.

The gene calls are TRBV6-5 and TRBJ2-4, with 12 positions matching TRBD2. Germline CDR1 is MNHEY and CDR2 is SVGAGI. V dropped 10 bases and J dropped 8; count of bases not matched to a gene: 9. The CDR3 contains 14 residues. CDR3 in DNA: TGTGCCACTCCGGCTAGCGGGAGGGGGGACATTCAGTACTTC. Translating it yields CATPASGRGDIQYF.

There are a few counts of this clone. V is TRBV2 and J is TRBJ2-3; D may be TRBD1 (5 bases). Germline loops: CDR1 SNHLY, CDR2 FYNNEI. This CDR3 has 12 amino acids. V lost 2 bases to trimming and J lost 5 bases, with 5 bases between them. The DNA for the CDR3 is TGTGCCAGCAGTGAACAGGGAGATACGCAGTATTTT. This codes for CASSEQGDTQYF.

The gene calls are TRBV7-2 and TRBJ1-1, with D unresolved. Germline V gene data show CDR1 as SGHTA and CDR2 as FQGNSA. With 5 bases removed from V and 7 bases from J, the gap between germline ends came to 17 bases. This CDR3 contains 14 residues. CDR3 nucleotide sequence: TGTGCCAGCAGCCCAACCGGCCACGGGGTTGAAGCTTTCTTT. It specifies CASSPTGHGVEAFF.

This clone has just a few counts. This chain uses TRBV13 with TRBJ2-2, with 9 bases that match TRBD1. The V segment lost 5 bases and the J segment 5 bases; nucleotides outside the gene matches: 6. The CDR3 spans 15 residues. Germline V CDR1 and CDR2: PRHDT, FYEKMQ (reference sequence). The CDR3 reads CASSPVQGATGELFF. DNA of the CDR3: TGTGCCAGCAGCCCTGTACAGGGGGCGACCGGGGAGCTGTTTTTT.

This chain joins TRBV6-2 or TRBV6-3 and TRBJ2-5; D is perhaps TRBD1 (6 bases). Between the trimmed V and J ends, which lost 2 bases and 5 bases, there was a span of 15 bases. The CDR3 consists of 15 residues. Looked up from germline, CDR1 is MNHEY and CDR2 is SVGEGT. DNA of the CDR3: TGTGCCAGCAGTTACAGGCAGGGGCGTCGGGAGACCCAGTACTTC. As protein: CASSYRQGRRETQYF.

The chain joins TRBV28 to TRBJ2-1, with TRBD1 as a possible D gene (6 bases). The CDR3 totals 15 residues. The germline V and J ends were trimmed by 6 bases and 7 bases, with 19 bases remaining between them. The germline gives CDR1 MDHEN, CDR2 SYDVKM. The CDR3: CASRVQGDRKNEQFF. Written as DNA, the CDR3 is TGTGCCAGCAGGGTACAGGGTGACAGGAAAAATGAGCAGTTCTTC. Full variable domain (missing parts from reference TRBV28 and TRBJ2-1): DVKVTQSSRYLVKRTGEKVFLECVQDMDHENMFWYRQDPGLGLRLIYFSYDVKMKEKGDIPEGYSVSREKKERFSLILESASTNQTSMYLCASRVQGDRKNEQFFGPGTRLTVL.

The chain carries TRBV24-1 and TRBJ1-2; D call uncertain. Deletions cut 3 bases from V and 0 bases from J, with 7 bases between. The CDR3 has 14 residues. Germline V gene lookup returns CDR1 KGHDR and CDR2 SFDVKD. The CDR3 loop is CATSDGRANYGYTF. The CDR3 DNA reads as TGTGCCACCAGTGATGGGCGAGCTAACTATGGCTACACCTTC.

CDR3 in DNA: TGTGCCAGTAGTATTAACTCCTACGAGCAGTACTTC. Translating it yields CASSINSYEQYF. The chain employs TRBV19 and TRBJ2-7; D remains ambiguous. V shed 3 bases and J shed 0 bases, with 3 bases lying between them. Germline V CDR1 and CDR2: LNHDA, SQIVND (reference sequence). The CDR3 has 12 amino acids. The entire variable domain, with the rest obtained from reference TRBV19 and TRBJ2-7, is as follows: DGGITQSPKYLFRKEGQNVTLSCEQNLNHDAMYWYRQDPGQGLRLIYYSQIVNDFQKGDIAEGYSVSREKKESFPLTVTSAQKNPTAFYLCASSINSYEQYFGPGTRLTVT.

CDR3 sequence (DNA): TGTGCCAGCAGCCAAGATTCGATGGTACAGGGGGGAGAGACCCAGTACTTC. Protein sequence: CASSQDSMVQGGETQYF. The chain recombines TRBV3-1 (or the pseudogene TRBV3-2) with TRBJ2-5; TRBD1 agrees at 8 bases. Losses at the gene ends were 0 bases for V and 4 bases for J; bases not matched to a gene: 10. Germline V gives CDR1 LGHDT, CDR2 YNNKEL (reference sequence). The CDR3 totals 17 residues.

V usage is TRBV29-1 and J usage is TRBJ1-2, with 10 bases aligning to TRBD1. This CDR3 is built from 13 residues. CDR1 is SQVTM and CDR2 is ANQGSEA in the germline V gene. V lost 6 bases, J lost 5 bases, and 6 bases stayed unmatched. DNA of the CDR3: TGCAGCGTAGTTGGACAGGGGGAATATGGCTACACCTTC. Translating gives CSVVGQGEYGYTF.